The 31 T cell receptor beta chains given below trace back to one sample, sequenced in a study of blood T cell repertoires in COVID-19. Assay used: immunoSEQ multiplex PCR; TCRdb lists only in-frame clones, some missing. The sample records hundreds of thousands of clones, approximately 84% being singletons. Sequences were obtained from peripheral blood. These receptors all stem from a woman older than 75 with acute or convalescent COVID-19.

The chain couples TRBV19 to TRBJ2-1, with a possible D match to TRBD1 (5 bases). Trimming removed 3 bases from V and 8 bases from J, with 14 bases in between. The CDR3 is 14 amino acids. In germline, CDR1 is LNHDA, CDR2 SQIVND (reference sequence). The CDR3 nucleotides read TGTGCCAGTAGTATCCGTGCAGGGTTGGATGAGCAGTTCTTC. Residues: CASSIRAGLDEQFF.

CDR3 nucleotide sequence: TGCGCCAGCAGCTTGTTAACCGCGGGCCACGAGCAGTACTTC. It yields the protein CASSLLTAGHEQYF. The chain employs TRBV5-1 and TRBJ2-7, with D possibly matching TRBD2 (5 bases). This CDR3 has 14 amino acids. The V end lost 1 base, the J end lost 5 bases, and 13 bases lay between the germline ends. CDR1 SGHRS and CDR2 YFSETQ come from the germline V gene.

V gene TRBV11-2 combines with J gene TRBJ1-1; D is uncertain. Trimming took 5 bases from V and 4 from J, leaving 14 bases between them. This CDR3 has 14 residues. CDR1 and CDR2 (germline): SGHAT, FQNNGV. The CDR3 region has the DNA TGTGCCAGCAGCACGCACCGGGAGGGCACTGAAGCTTTCTTT. Amino acid sequence: CASSTHREGTEAFF.

V is TRBV7-9 and J is TRBJ1-2; D gene uncertain. The V end lost 5 bases, the J end lost 5 bases, and 24 bases lay between the germline ends. There are 17 residues in the CDR3. From germline, CDR1 is SEHNR and CDR2 FQNEAQ (reference sequence). CDR3 region: CASSAPPGNSDPYGYTF. CDR3 DNA: TGTGCCAGCAGCGCGCCTCCCGGGAACAGTGACCCTTATGGCTACACCTTC.

This clone was seen more than once but under ten times. The CDR3: CASSPRAGGGRWAGELFF. The DNA of the CDR3 is TGCGCCAGCAGCCCTCGCGCGGGGGGCGGACGGTGGGCCGGGGAGCTGTTTTTT. V usage is TRBV4-3 and J usage is TRBJ2-2; TRBD2 aligns across 8 bases. The germline gives CDR1 LGHNA, CDR2 YSLEER. The junction had 16 bases not matched to a gene; V was cut back by 4 bases and J by 6 bases. CDR3 length: 18 residues.

The chain links TRBV11-2 to TRBJ2-7, with D possibly matching TRBD2 (6 bases). This CDR3 comprises 16 residues. Germline V lookup: CDR1 SGHAT, CDR2 FQNNGV. The V and J ends lost 1 base and 3 bases respectively, with 16 bases between them. Here the CDR3 DNA reads TGTGCCAGCAGCTTAGGGAATCGTGGAGGGGTCTACGAGCAGTACTTC. Protein: CASSLGNRGGVYEQYF.

This clone has only a few counts. V gene TRBV5-1 combines with J gene TRBJ2-5; 12 bases line up with TRBD2. The CDR3 runs to 19 residues. The V and J ends lost 0 bases and 5 bases, in that order; junction bases with no gene match: 14. Looked up from germline, CDR1 is SGHRS and CDR2 is YFSETQ. The CDR3 DNA follows: TGCGCCAGCAGCTTGGGACTGACTAGCGGGGGTCCCAGGGAGGAGACCCAGTACTTC. It codes for CASSLGLTSGGPREETQYF.

The chain recombines TRBV19 with TRBJ2-1; 8 bases line up with TRBD2. The CDR3 covers 16 residues. Germline V CDR1 and CDR2: LNHDA, SQIVND (reference sequence). The J segment lost 6 bases and the V segment lost 1 base, leaving 8 bases of the junction unmatched. The CDR3 here is CASSIGGLAGGNEQFF. DNA of the CDR3: TGTGCCAGTAGTATAGGTGGACTAGCTGGGGGCAATGAGCAGTTCTTC.

The chain employs TRBV3-1 (or the pseudogene TRBV3-2) and TRBJ1-1; maybe TRBD1 (5 bases). V dropped 2 bases and J dropped 6 bases, with 10 bases sitting between them. The CDR3 loop spans 13 amino acids. Germline CDR1 and CDR2: LGHDT and YNNKEL (reference sequence). This CDR3 is CASSQLRVSEAFF. CDR3 nucleotide sequence: TGTGCCAGCAGCCAACTCAGGGTATCTGAAGCTTTCTTT.

This clone was found a few times. The chain couples TRBV29-1 to TRBJ1-2, with TRBD1 matching 11 bases. The germline V gene encodes CDR1 SQVTM and CDR2 ANQGSEA. The CDR3 is made up of 13 amino acids. V dropped 4 bases and J dropped 5; count of bases not matched to a gene: 3. The CDR3 protein is CSVAGQGGYGYTF. The DNA of the CDR3 is TGCAGCGTTGCGGGACAGGGGGGGTATGGCTACACCTTC.

The V gene is TRBV7-3, the J gene TRBJ1-1; D remains ambiguous. Trimming cost V 1 base and J 1 base, with 4 bases left between them. Germline values: CDR1 SGHTA, CDR2 FQGTGA. The CDR3 length is 13 residues. CDR3 sequence: CASSLMANTEAFF. CDR3 nucleotide sequence: TGTGCCAGCAGCTTAATGGCGAACACTGAAGCTTTCTTT. Full variable domain (outside the CDR3, taken from reference TRBV7-3 and TRBJ1-1): GAGVSQTPSNKVTEKGKYVELRCDPISGHTALYWYRQSLGQGPEFLIYFQGTGAADDSGLPNDRFFAVRPEGSVSTLKIQRTERGDSAVYLCASSLMANTEAFFGQGTRLTVV.

The chain combines TRBV30 with TRBJ1-2; D uncertain. V dropped 4 bases and J dropped 4 bases, with 16 bases sitting between them. This CDR3 comprises 14 residues. The germline gives CDR1 GTSNPN, CDR2 SVGIG (reference sequence). The CDR3 protein is CAWTQHQALYGYTF. In DNA form, the CDR3 reads TGTGCCTGGACCCAACACCAGGCTCTCTATGGCTACACCTTC.

This chain links TRBV6-6 with TRBJ2-5; tentative D call: TRBD2 (6 bases). The germline V and J ends were trimmed by 2 bases and 0 bases, with 13 bases remaining between them. Germline V gives CDR1 MNHNY, CDR2 SVGAGI (reference sequence). This CDR3 has 16 residues. The DNA of the CDR3 is TGTGCCAGCAGTTACGGCGGGACGAGTAACCAAGAGACCCAGTACTTC. It translates to CASSYGGTSNQETQYF.

This chain joins TRBV2 and TRBJ2-3, with D possibly matching TRBD2 (7 bases). Per germline, CDR1 SNHLY and CDR2 FYNNEI. Trimming removed 7 bases at V and 1 base at J, with 12 bases between. CDR3 length: 14 residues. The CDR3 nucleotides are TGTGCCAGCAAGGAGGGGGGGGGCACAGATACGCAGTATTTT. Amino acid sequence: CASKEGGGTDTQYF.

This clone turned up a few times. The chain links TRBV7-2 to TRBJ2-7, with TRBD1 matching over 7 bases. Germline lookup yields CDR1 SGHTA and CDR2 FQGNSA. The CDR3 length is 13 residues. J lost 5 bases, V lost 3 bases, and 4 bases had no gene match. Written as DNA, the CDR3 is TGTGCCAGCAGCTTCCTTACAGGGGACGAGCAGTACTTC. This codes for CASSFLTGDEQYF.

J is TRBJ2-5 and V is TRBV10-1; weak D call: TRBD2 (5 bases). V lost 5 bases, J lost 0 bases, and 19 bases lay in between. Germline CDR1 WNHNN, CDR2 SYGVQD (reference sequence). The CDR3 has 17 residues. The DNA for the CDR3 is TGCGCCAGCAGTTCGATGTGCCGTCACGGGGACCAAGAGACCCAGTACTTC. This codes for CASSSMCRHGDQETQYF.

This chain joins TRBV2 and TRBJ1-4; D call uncertain. CDR1 SNHLY and CDR2 FYNNEI come from the germline V gene. The V end was cut by 1 base, the J end by 3 bases, with 6 bases between. CDR3 length: 14 residues. CDR3 residues: CASSEGGANEKLFF. CDR3 nucleotide sequence: TGTGCCAGCAGTGAAGGGGGAGCTAATGAAAAACTGTTTTTT.

This chain connects TRBV5-6 to TRBJ2-7; 12 bases are a match to TRBD2. After removal of 4 bases from V and 2 bases from J, the junction contained 4 bases not matched to a gene. CDR1 is SGHDT, CDR2 YYEEEE, per germline. This CDR3 has 15 residues. The CDR3 spells CASSRTSGVTYEQYF. The CDR3, as DNA: TGTGCCAGCAGCCGGACTAGCGGGGTAACCTACGAGCAGTACTTC.

CDR3 bases: TGTGCCAGCAGCTTAGCGCGGGTCGAGACCTTC. This sequence encodes CASSLARVETF. The chain is built from TRBV7-9 and TRBJ1-2; D is undetermined. CDR3 length: 11 residues. Trimming cost V 0 bases and J 14 bases, with 10 bases left between them. The germline CDR1 and CDR2 sequences are SEHNR and FQNEAQ (reference sequence). The complete variable domain, with remaining parts taken from reference TRBV7-9 and TRBJ1-2, reads DTGVSQNPRHKITKRGQNVTFRCDPISEHNRLYWYRQTLGQGPEFLTYFQNEAQLEKSRLLSDRFSAERPKGSFSTLEIQRTEQGDSAMYLCASSLARVETFGSGTRLTVV.

The V gene is TRBV18, the J gene TRBJ1-4; D uncertain. Germline CDR1 and CDR2: KGHSH and LQKENI. V was pared by 3 bases and J by 3 bases, with 14 bases between. The CDR3 sequence is 16 residues long. CDR3 sequence: CASSPVPPAPNEKLFF. CDR3 bases: TGTGCCAGCTCACCGGTACCACCCGCGCCTAATGAAAAACTGTTTTTT.

The J gene is TRBJ1-2, the V gene TRBV6-5; 8 bases fit TRBD1. The V gene end was trimmed by 7 bases and the J gene end by 8 bases; junction bases not matched to a gene: 6. The CDR3 has 12 residues. CDR1 MNHEY and CDR2 SVGAGI come from the germline V gene. The CDR3, as DNA: TGTGCCAGCACTCAGGGGGCGAAGGGCTACACCTTC. Translation: CASTQGAKGYTF.

This chain connects TRBV9 to TRBJ2-3; TRBD2 matches 9 bases. The V and J ends lost 1 base and 3 bases, in that order; junction bases with no gene match: 18. This CDR3 spans 20 amino acids. CDR1 and CDR2 from the germline V gene are SGDLS and YYNGEE. The CDR3 DNA reads as TGTGCCAGCAGCGTAAGAGTAGAGGTACCCGGGACTAGCCGTACAGATACGCAGTATTTT. Encoded protein: CASSVRVEVPGTSRTDTQYF.

The CDR3 region is CASRLRGSGRGYEQYF. The CDR3 DNA follows: TGTGCCAGCAGGCTCCGGGGGAGCGGGAGAGGTTACGAGCAGTACTTC. The V call is TRBV6-9, the J call TRBJ2-7; the match to TRBD2 covers 8 bases. The junction had 14 bases not matched to a gene; V was cut back by 6 bases and J by 4 bases. The germline CDR1 and CDR2 sequences are MNHGY and SVAAGI. CDR3 length: 16 amino acids.

V is TRBV10-3 and J is TRBJ2-1, with 7 bases fitting TRBD2. The CDR3 sequence is 14 residues long. V lost 6 bases and J lost 1; bases outside the gene matches: 3. CDR1 and CDR2 from the germline V gene are ENHRY and SYGVKD. Here the CDR3 DNA reads TGTGCCATCAGGAGCGGGATGTCCTACAATGAGCAGTTCTTC. Its translation: CAIRSGMSYNEQFF.

The chain recombines TRBV18 with TRBJ2-3; 9 nucleotides match TRBD2. Germline CDR1 and CDR2: KGHSH and LQKENI. The CDR3 is made up of 21 amino acids. J lost 4 bases, V lost 1 base, and 21 bases had no gene match. DNA of the CDR3: TGTGCCAGCTCACCACTATTTCGGGCTAGCGGGACTTCACTTCAAGCAGATACGCAGTATTTT. Translated, it gives CASSPLFRASGTSLQADTQYF.

The chain links TRBV28 to TRBJ1-4; 12 positions match TRBD1. The CDR3 is 16 residues long. Losses at the gene ends were 3 bases for V and 8 bases for J; bases not matched to a gene: 7. Germline CDR1 is MDHEN and CDR2 is SYDVKM. The CDR3 bases are TGTGCCAGCAGTTTGGGACAGGGGGCTGGAGGAGAAAAACTGTTTTTT. This codes for CASSLGQGAGGEKLFF. Based on the CDR3 plus reference TRBV28 and TRBJ1-4, the full variable domain is DVKVTQSSRYLVKRTGEKVFLECVQDMDHENMFWYRQDPGLGLRLIYFSYDVKMKEKGDIPEGYSVSREKKERFSLILESASTNQTSMYLCASSLGQGAGGEKLFFGSGTQLSVL.

The rearrangement joins TRBV3-1 (or the pseudogene TRBV3-2) to TRBJ1-6; TRBD1 aligns across 9 bases. Germline CDR1 reads LGHDT; CDR2 reads YNNKEL (reference sequence). V was pared by 3 bases and J by 13 bases, with 4 bases of the junction left unmatched. The CDR3 loop spans 13 amino acids. CDR3 protein: CASSQRDRAPLHF. CDR3 nucleotide sequence: TGTGCCAGCAGCCAGAGGGACAGGGCGCCCCTCCACTTT.

The V and J genes are TRBV6-1 and TRBJ2-5, with D perhaps TRBD1 (7 bases). The CDR3 has 18 amino acids. V lost 1 base to trimming and J lost 4 bases, with 22 bases between them. Germline V CDR1 and CDR2: MNHNS, SASEGT. The CDR3 sequence: CASSEGGLARGAGETQYF. The CDR3 DNA sequence: TGTGCCAGCAGTGAAGGGGGTTTGGCCAGGGGGGCCGGAGAGACCCAGTACTTC.

The chain links TRBV7-2 to TRBJ1-2; tentative D call: TRBD1 (6 bases). The CDR3 runs 16 residues. V lost 1 base, J lost 0 bases, and 12 bases lay in between. From germline, CDR1 is SGHTA and CDR2 FQGNSA. The CDR3 spells CASSLGGTKSNYGYTF. The CDR3 DNA is TGTGCCAGCAGCTTAGGAGGGACAAAATCTAACTATGGCTACACCTTC.

V is TRBV5-4 and J is TRBJ1-2, with TRBD1 matching over 7 bases. Unmatched junction bases numbered 11, after V lost 4 bases and J lost 8 bases. CDR1 SGHNT and CDR2 YYREEE come from the germline V gene (reference sequence). The CDR3 runs 14 residues. The CDR3 DNA follows: TGTGCCAGCAGCGCGGACGGGACAGCGAAGGGCTACACCTTC. This encodes CASSADGTAKGYTF.

The rearrangement links TRBV5-1 to TRBJ1-1; D might be TRBD1 (6 bases). The germline V gene has CDR1 SGHRS and CDR2 YFSETQ. The CDR3 covers 13 residues. V was shortened by 0 bases and J by 9 bases, with 12 bases between the two germline ends. The CDR3 region has the DNA TGCGCCAGCAGCTTGGACCTAGGGGACAAAGCTTTCTTT. As protein: CASSLDLGDKAFF.